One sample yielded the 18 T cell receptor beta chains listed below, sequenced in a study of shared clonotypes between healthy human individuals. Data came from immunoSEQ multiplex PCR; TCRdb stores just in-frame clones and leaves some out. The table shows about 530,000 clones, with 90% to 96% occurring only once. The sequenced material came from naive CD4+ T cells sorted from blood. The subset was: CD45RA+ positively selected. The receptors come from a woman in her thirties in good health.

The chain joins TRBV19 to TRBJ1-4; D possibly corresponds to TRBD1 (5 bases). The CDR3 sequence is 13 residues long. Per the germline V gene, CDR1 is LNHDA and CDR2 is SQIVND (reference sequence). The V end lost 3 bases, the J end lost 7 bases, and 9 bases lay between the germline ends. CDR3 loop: CASSIPGGEKLFF. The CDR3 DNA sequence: TGTGCCAGTAGTATCCCGGGGGGTGAAAAACTGTTTTTT.

The CDR3 DNA is TGTGCCAGCAGCATTCATCAGAACACAGGGGTAATCGACTATGGCTACACCTTC. It translates to CASSIHQNTGVIDYGYTF. This rearrangement joins TRBV7-9 to TRBJ1-2; 7 bases agree with TRBD1. The V and J ends lost 5 bases and 3 bases, in that order; junction bases with no gene match: 18. The CDR3 length is 18 residues. The germline gives CDR1 SEHNR, CDR2 FQNEAQ (reference sequence).

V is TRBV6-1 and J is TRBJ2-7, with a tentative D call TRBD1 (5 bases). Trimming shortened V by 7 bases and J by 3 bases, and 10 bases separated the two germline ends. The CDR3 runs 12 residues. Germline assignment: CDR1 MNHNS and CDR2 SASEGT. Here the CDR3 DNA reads TGTGCCAGCAACCCCCAGGGCTACGAGCAGTACTTC. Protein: CASNPQGYEQYF.

This CDR3 reads CASRESFGQGLTGELFF. The DNA for the CDR3 is TGTGCCAGCAGGGAGAGTTTCGGCCAGGGCCTCACCGGGGAGCTGTTTTTT. The chain carries TRBV7-6 and TRBJ2-2; weak D call: TRBD1 (5 bases). The germline V and J ends were trimmed by 6 bases and 4 bases, with 21 bases remaining between them. CDR1 SGHVS and CDR2 FNYEAQ come from the germline V gene. CDR3 length: 17 residues.

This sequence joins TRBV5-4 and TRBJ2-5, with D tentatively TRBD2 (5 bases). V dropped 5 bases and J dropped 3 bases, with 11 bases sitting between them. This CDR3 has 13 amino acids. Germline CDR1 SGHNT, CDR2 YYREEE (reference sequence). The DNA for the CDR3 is TGTGCCAGCAGATGGGGAGCTGAAGAGACCCAGTACTTC. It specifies CASRWGAEETQYF. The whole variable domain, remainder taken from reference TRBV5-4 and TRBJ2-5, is ETGVTQSPTHLIKTRGQQVTLRCSSQSGHNTVSWYQQALGQGPQFIFQYYREEENGRGNFPPRFSGLQFPNYSSELNVNALELDDSALYLCASRWGAEETQYFGPGTRLLVL.

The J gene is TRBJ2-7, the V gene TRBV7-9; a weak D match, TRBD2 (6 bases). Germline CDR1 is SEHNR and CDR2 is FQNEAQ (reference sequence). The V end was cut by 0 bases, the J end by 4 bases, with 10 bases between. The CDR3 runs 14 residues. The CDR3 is CASSLAGGGYEQYF. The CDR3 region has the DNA TGTGCCAGCAGCTTAGCGGGAGGAGGTTACGAGCAGTACTTC.

The CDR3 reads CASSVGVRESDTQYF. In nucleotides, the CDR3 is TGTGCCAGCAGCGTAGGGGTACGGGAATCAGATACGCAGTATTTT. The chain uses TRBV9 and TRBJ2-3; tentatively, D is TRBD2 (5 bases). V lost 0 bases and J 4 bases, leaving 12 bases between the germline ends. The CDR3 covers 15 residues. Germline V gene sequence: CDR1 SGDLS, CDR2 YYNGEE.

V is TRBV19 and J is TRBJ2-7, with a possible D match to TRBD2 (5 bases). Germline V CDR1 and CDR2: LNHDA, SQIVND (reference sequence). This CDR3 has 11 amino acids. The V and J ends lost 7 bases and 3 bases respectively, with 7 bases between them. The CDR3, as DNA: TGTGCCAGTAATCGGGGCTACGAGCAGTACTTC. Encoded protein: CASNRGYEQYF.

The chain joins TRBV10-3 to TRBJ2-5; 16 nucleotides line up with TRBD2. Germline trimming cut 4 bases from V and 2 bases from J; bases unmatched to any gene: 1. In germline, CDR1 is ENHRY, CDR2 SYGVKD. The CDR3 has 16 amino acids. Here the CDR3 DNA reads TGTGCCATCAGTGGGGGACTAGCGGGAGGGCAAGAGACCCAGTACTTC. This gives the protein CAISGGLAGGQETQYF.

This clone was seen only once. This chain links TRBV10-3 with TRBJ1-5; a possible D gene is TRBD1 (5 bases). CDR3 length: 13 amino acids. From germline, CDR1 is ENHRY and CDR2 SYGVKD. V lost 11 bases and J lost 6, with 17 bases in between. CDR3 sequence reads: CAANSGTGQPQHF. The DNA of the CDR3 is TGTGCCGCGAATTCAGGGACGGGTCAGCCCCAGCATTTT.

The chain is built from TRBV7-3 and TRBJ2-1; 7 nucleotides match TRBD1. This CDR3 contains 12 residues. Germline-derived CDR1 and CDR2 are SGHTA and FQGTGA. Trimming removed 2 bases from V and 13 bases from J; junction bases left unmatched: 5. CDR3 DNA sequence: TGTGCCAGCAGCTTAGCCGGGACAGAACAGTTCTTC. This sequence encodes CASSLAGTEQFF.

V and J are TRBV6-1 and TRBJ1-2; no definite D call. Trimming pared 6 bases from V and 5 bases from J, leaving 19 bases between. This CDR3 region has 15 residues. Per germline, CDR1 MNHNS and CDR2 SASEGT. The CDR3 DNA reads TGTGCCAGCAGACGGACGCATAAGGACGAATATGGCTACACCTTC. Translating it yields CASRRTHKDEYGYTF.

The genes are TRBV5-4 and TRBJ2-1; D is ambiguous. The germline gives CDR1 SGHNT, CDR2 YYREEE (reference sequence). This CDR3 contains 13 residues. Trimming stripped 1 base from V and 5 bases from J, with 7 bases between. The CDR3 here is CASSLYPNNEQFF. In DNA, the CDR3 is TGTGCCAGCAGCTTGTATCCCAACAATGAGCAGTTCTTC.

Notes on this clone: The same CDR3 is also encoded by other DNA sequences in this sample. The CDR3 reads CASSPPGQRYEQYF. The CDR3 DNA reads TGTGCCAGCTCACCACCTGGACAGAGATACGAGCAGTACTTC. This sequence joins TRBV18 and TRBJ2-7; possibly TRBD1 for D (6 bases). From germline, CDR1 is KGHSH and CDR2 LQKENI. Trimming stripped 0 bases from V and 4 bases from J, with 10 bases between. The CDR3 has 14 residues.

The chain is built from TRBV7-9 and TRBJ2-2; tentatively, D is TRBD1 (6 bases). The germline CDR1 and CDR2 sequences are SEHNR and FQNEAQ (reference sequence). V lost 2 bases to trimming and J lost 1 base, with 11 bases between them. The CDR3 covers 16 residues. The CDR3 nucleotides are TGTGCCAGCAGCTTATCAGAGACAGGGAACACCGGGGAGCTGTTTTTT. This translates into CASSLSETGNTGELFF.

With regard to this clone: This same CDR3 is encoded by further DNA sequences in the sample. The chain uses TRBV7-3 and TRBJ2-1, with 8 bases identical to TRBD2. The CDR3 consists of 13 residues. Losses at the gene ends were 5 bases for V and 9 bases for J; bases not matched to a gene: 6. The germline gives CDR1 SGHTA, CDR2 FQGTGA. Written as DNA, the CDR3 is TGTGCCAGCAGCAGAGGACTAGCCGGTGAGCAGTTCTTC. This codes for CASSRGLAGEQFF.

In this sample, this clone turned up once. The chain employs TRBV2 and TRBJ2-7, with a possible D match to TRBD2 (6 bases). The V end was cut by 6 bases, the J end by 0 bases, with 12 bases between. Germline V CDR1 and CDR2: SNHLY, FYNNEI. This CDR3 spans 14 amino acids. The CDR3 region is CASRPGLSSYEQYF. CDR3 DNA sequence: TGTGCCAGCAGGCCGGGACTTTCCTCCTACGAGCAGTACTTC.

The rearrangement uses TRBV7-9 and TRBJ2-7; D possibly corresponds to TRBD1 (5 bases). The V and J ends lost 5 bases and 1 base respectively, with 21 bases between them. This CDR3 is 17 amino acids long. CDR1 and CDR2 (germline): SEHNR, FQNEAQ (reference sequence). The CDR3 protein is CASSGPPVGRNSYEQYF. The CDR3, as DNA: TGTGCCAGCAGCGGCCCCCCAGTGGGGCGTAATTCCTACGAGCAGTACTTC.